The TCR beta chain under discussion was sequenced for a study of T cells in Graves' hyperthyroidism and ophthalmopathy. Each diagnosis drew on symptoms, thyroxine, TRAb, thyroid ultrasound and orbital computed tomography findings. Study-wide results and caveats: Most clonotypes expanded in the thyroid (above 0.001) were also present in blood.

This clonotype has ten or more counts. The antigen is unknown. RNA transcripts yielded amplified TCR beta CDR3 regions. The TCR CDR3 was amplified in a first-round RT-PCR using the HTBI primer set. MiXCR was run by TCRdb on the multiplex PCR reads, yielding one entry per CDR3 protein. The sample comprises some 360,000 distinct CDR3 sequences, about a sixth of which are singletons, and about 16% rests with the top ten. CDR1 and CDR2 (germline): MGHRA, YSYEKL. The CDR3 has 13 amino acids. Trimming cost V 1 base and J 6 bases, with 9 bases left between them. Sequenced: blood. The chain employs TRBV4-1 and TRBJ1-1; D ambiguous. The TCR was taken from a woman between 40 and 55 years old with Graves' ophthalmopathy. The CDR3 here is CASSQVQRAEAFF. In DNA, the CDR3 is TGCGCCAGCAGCCAAGTACAGCGCGCTGAAGCTTTCTTT.